The T cell receptor (beta chain) under discussion was sequenced for a study of TIL therapy for anti-PD-1-resistant metastatic lung cancer. The germline CDR1 and CDR2 sequences are GTSNPN and SVGIG (reference sequence). This CDR3 is built from 14 residues. V was clipped by 4 bases and J by 4 bases; unmatched bases: 6. Time point reported: pre-treatment sample, taken before nivolumab and TIL therapy. The libraries were made with immunoSEQ v3. Clones were sequenced by immunoSEQ multiplex PCR, and TCRdb holds only the in-frame ones, with some missing. Of more than 50,000 clones in the sample, around nine tenths were seen once.

The material sequenced was blood, taken at baseline. The receptor's source is a person between 25 and 79 years old with non-small cell lung cancer. The rearrangement joins TRBV30 to TRBJ2-2, with 7 positions matching TRBD1. DNA for the CDR3: TGTGCCTGGATGGACAGGCCCTTCACCGGGGAGCTGTTTTTT. The encoded protein is CAWMDRPFTGELFF.